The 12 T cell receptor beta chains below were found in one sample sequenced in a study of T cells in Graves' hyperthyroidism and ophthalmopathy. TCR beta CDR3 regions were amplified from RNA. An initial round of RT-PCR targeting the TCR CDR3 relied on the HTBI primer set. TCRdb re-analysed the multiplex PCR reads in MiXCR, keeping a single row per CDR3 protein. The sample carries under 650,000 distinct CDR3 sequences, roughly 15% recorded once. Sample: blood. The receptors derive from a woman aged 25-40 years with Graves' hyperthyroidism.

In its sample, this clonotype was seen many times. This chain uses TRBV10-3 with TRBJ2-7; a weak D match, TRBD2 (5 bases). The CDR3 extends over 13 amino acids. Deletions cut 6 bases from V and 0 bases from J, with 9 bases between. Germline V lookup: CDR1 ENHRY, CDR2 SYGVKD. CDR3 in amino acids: CAIRDWGSYEQYF. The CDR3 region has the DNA TGTGCCATCAGGGACTGGGGCTCCTACGAGCAGTACTTC.

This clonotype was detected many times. The CDR3 sequence: CASSPRDTAEAFF. CDR3 bases: TGTGCCAGCTCACCCCGGGACACCGCTGAAGCTTTCTTT. This chain joins TRBV18 and TRBJ1-1, with a tentative D call TRBD1 (6 bases). Per the germline V gene, CDR1 is KGHSH and CDR2 is LQKENI. The CDR3 runs 13 residues. V was clipped by 3 bases and J by 6 bases, with 11 bases between them.

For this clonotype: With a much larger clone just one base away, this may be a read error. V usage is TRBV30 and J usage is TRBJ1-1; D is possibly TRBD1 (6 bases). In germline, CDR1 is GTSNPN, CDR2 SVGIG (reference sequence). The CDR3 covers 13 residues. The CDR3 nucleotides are TGTGCCCGGAGCCGTAACAGGGCCACTGAAGCTTTCTTT. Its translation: CARSRNRATEAFF.

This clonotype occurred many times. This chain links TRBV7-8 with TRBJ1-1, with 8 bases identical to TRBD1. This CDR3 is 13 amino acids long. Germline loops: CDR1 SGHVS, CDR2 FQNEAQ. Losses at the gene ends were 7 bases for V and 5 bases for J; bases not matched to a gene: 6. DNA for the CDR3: TGTGCCAGCACCAGGGGGCCGGGAACTGAAGCTTTCTTT. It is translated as CASTRGPGTEAFF.

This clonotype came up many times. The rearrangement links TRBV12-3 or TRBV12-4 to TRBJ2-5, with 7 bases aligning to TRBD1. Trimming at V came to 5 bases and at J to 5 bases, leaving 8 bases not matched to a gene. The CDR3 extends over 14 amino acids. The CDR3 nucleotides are TGTGCCAGCAGTCCTGACAGGGTTGGGGAGACCCAGTACTTC. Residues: CASSPDRVGETQYF.

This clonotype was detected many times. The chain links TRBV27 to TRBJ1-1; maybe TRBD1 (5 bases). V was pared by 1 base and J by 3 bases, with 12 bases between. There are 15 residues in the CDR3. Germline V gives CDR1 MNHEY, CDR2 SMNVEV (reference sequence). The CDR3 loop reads CASSLWGREDTEAFF. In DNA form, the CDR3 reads TGTGCCAGCAGTTTATGGGGCAGGGAGGACACTGAAGCTTTCTTT.

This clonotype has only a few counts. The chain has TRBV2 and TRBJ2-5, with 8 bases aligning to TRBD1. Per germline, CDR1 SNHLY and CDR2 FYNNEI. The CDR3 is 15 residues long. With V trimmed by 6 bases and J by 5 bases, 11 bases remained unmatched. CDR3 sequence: CASSQDGQGMETQYF. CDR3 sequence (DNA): TGTGCCAGCAGCCAAGATGGACAGGGTATGGAGACCCAGTACTTC.

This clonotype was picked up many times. CDR3: CASSPGRTTGEQYF. CDR3 DNA sequence: TGTGCCAGCAGTCCGGGACGGACGACGGGCGAGCAGTACTTC. The chain combines TRBV28 with TRBJ2-7; D could derive from TRBD1 or TRBD2 (5 bases each). The CDR3 totals 14 residues. Germline CDR1 and CDR2: MDHEN and SYDVKM. Trimming took off 5 bases at V and 6 bases at J, with 17 bases between the two ends.

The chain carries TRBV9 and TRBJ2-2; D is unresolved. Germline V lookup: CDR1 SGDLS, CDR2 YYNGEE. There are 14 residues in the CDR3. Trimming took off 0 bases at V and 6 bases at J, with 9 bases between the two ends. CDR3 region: CASSVVLGAGELFF. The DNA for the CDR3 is TGTGCCAGCAGCGTAGTTTTGGGCGCCGGGGAGCTGTTTTTT.

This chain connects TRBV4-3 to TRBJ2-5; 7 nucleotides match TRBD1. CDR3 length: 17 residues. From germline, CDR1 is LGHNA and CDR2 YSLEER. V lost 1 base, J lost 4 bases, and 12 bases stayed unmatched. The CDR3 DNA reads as TGCGCCAGCAGCCAAGGGCGAGGGACAGCGCCTAGAGAGACCCAGTACTTC. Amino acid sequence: CASSQGRGTAPRETQYF.

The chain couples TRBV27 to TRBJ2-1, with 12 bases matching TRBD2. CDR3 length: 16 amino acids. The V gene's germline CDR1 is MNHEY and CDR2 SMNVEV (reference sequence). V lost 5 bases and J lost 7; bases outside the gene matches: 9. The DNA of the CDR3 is TGTGCCAGCAGTGGTAGACTAGCGGGAGTAAGTAATGAGCAGTTCTTC. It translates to CASSGRLAGVSNEQFF.

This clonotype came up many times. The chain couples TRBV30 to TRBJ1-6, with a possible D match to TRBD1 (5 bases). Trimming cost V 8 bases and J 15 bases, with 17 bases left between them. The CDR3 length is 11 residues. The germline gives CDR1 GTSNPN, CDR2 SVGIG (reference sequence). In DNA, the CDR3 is TGTGCCGGTACCACCGGGACCCACCTCCACTTT. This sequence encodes CAGTTGTHLHF.